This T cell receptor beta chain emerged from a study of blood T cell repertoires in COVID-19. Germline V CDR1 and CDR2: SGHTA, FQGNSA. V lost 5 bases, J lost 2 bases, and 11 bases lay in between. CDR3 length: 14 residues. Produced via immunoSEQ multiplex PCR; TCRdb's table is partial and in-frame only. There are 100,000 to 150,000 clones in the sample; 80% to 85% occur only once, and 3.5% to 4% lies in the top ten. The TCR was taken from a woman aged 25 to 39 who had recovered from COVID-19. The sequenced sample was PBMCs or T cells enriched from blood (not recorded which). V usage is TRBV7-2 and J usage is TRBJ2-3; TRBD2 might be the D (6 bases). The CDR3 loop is CASSPSSDTDTQYF. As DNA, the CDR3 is TGTGCCAGCAGCCCCTCTAGCGACACAGATACGCAGTATTTT.